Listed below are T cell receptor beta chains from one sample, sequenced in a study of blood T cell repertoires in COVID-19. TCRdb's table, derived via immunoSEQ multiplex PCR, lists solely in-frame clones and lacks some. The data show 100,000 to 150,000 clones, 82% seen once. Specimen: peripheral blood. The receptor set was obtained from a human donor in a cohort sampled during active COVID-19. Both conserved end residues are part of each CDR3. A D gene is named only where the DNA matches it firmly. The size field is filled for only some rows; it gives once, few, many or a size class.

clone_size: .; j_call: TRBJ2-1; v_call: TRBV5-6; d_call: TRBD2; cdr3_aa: CASSWGGAGAYNEQFF; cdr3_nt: TGTGCCAGCAGCTGGGGTGGAGCGGGGGCCTACAATGAGCAGTTCTTC
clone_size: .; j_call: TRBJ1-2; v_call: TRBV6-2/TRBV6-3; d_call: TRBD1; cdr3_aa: CASSYYLGTDYGYTF; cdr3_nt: TGTGCCAGCAGTTACTATCTCGGGACAGACTATGGCTACACCTTC
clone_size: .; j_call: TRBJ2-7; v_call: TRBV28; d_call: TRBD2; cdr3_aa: CAKKSGGGPTYEQYF; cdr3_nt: TGTGCCAAAAAATCGGGGGGGGGACCGACCTACGAGCAGTACTTC
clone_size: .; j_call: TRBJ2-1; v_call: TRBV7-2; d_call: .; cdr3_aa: CASSFYTAYNEQFF; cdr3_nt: TGTGCCAGCAGCTTTTATACAGCCTACAATGAGCAGTTCTTC
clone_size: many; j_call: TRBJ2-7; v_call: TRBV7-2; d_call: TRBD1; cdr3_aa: CASSLAETGSYEQYF; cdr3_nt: TGTGCCAGCAGCTTAGCCGAGACAGGGTCATACGAGCAGTACTTC
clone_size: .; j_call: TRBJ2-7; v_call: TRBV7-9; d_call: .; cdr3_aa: CASSLIPGSSYEQYF; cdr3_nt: TGTGCCAGCAGCTTAATTCCAGGGTCGTCCTACGAGCAGTACTTC
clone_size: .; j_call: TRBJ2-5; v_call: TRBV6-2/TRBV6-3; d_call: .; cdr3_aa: CASSYSSNQETQYF; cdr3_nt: TGTGCCAGCAGTTACTCTTCCAACCAAGAGACCCAGTACTTC
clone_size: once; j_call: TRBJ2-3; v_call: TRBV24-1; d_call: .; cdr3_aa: CATSQSGGTDTQYF; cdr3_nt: TGTGCCACCAGTCAGTCGGGAGGCACAGATACGCAGTATTTT
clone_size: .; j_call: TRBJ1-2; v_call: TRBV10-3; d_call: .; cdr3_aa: CAISESKFLRRDNYGYTF; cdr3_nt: TGTGCCATCAGTGAGTCGAAGTTCCTCCGTCGAGATAACTATGGCTACACCTTC
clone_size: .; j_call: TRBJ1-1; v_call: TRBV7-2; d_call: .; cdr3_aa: CASSADSLNTEAFF; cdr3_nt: TGTGCCAGCAGCGCCGACAGCTTGAACACTGAAGCTTTCTTT
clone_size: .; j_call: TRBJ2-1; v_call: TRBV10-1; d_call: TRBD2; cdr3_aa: CASSDTSGRNYEQFF; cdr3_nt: TGCGCCAGCAGTGACACTAGCGGGAGAAACTATGAGCAGTTCTTC
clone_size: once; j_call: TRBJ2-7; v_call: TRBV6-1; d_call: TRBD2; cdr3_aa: CASSDSGGSYEQYF; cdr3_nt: TGTGCCAGCAGTGACAGCGGGGGGTCCTACGAGCAGTACTTC
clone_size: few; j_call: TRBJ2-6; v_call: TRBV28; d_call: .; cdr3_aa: CASSRSGANVLTF; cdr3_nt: TGTGCCAGCAGCCGCTCTGGGGCCAACGTCCTGACTTTC
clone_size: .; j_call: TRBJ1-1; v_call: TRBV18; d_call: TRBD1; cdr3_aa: CASSFDRGNTEAFF; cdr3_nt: TGTGCCAGCTCATTTGACAGGGGGAACACTGAAGCTTTCTTT
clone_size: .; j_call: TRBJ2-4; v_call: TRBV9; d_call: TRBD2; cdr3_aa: CASSVAPTSGGENIQYF; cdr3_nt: TGTGCCAGCAGCGTAGCCCCGACTAGCGGGGGGGAAAACATTCAGTACTTC
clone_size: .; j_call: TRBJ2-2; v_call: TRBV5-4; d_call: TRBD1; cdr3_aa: CASSQPGTGNTGELFF; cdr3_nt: TGTGCCAGCAGCCAGCCTGGGACAGGGAACACCGGGGAGCTGTTTTTT
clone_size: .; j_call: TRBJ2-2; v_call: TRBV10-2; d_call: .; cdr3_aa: CARGGRGGELFF; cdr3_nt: TGCGCCAGAGGCGGCCGTGGGGGGGAGCTGTTTTTT
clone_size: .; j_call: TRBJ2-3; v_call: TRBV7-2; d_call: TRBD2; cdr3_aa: CASSPRLAGLPDTQYF; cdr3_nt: TGTGCCAGCAGCCCCCGACTAGCGGGGTTACCAGATACGCAGTATTTT
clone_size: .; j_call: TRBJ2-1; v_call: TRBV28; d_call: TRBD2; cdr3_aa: CASSLLSGGLNEQFF; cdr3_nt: TGTGCCAGCAGTTTATTAAGCGGGGGGTTAAATGAGCAGTTCTTC
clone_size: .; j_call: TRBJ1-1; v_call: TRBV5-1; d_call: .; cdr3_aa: CASSTGNGRQGEAFF; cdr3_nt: TGCGCCAGCAGCACCGGGAATGGGCGACAAGGGGAAGCTTTCTTT
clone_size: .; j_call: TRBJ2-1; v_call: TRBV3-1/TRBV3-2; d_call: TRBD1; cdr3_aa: CASSPLQGANEQFF; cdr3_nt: TGTGCCAGCAGCCCCCTACAGGGGGCGAATGAGCAGTTCTTC
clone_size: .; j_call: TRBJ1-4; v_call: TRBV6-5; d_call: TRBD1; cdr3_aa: CASSSLPGQIEEKLFF; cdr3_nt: TGTGCCAGCAGTTCATTGCCGGGACAGATAGAAGAAAAACTGTTTTTT
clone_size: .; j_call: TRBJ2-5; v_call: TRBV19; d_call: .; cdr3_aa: CASSIRAGPETQYF; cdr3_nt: TGTGCCAGTAGTATTCGGGCAGGGCCGGAGACCCAGTACTTC
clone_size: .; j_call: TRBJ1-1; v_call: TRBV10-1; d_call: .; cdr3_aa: CASSESNAGAAFF; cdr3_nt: TGCGCCAGCAGTGAGTCTAATGCGGGGGCGGCTTTCTTT
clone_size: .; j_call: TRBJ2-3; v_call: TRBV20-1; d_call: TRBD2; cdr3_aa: CSASTGLAGGLGQYF; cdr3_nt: TGCAGTGCTAGTACGGGGCTAGCGGGGGGGTTAGGGCAGTATTTT
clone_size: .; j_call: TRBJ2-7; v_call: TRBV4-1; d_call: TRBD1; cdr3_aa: CASSPGQGSGSYEQYF; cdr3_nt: TGCGCCAGCAGCCCGGGACAGGGTTCGGGCAGCTACGAGCAGTACTTC
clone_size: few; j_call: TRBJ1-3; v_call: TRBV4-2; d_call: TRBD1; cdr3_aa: CASSQDSDRAFSGNTIYF; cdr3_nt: TGTGCCAGCAGCCAAGATTCGGACAGGGCTTTCTCTGGAAACACCATATATTTT
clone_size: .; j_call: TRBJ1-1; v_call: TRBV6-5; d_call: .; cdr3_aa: CASSPKRSTEAFF; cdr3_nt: TGTGCCAGCAGTCCGAAGCGGAGCACTGAAGCTTTCTTT
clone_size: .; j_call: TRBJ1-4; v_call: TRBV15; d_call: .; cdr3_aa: CATSRDPHGDTDGEKLFF; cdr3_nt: TGTGCCACCAGCAGAGATCCCCACGGGGACACCGATGGTGAAAAACTGTTTTTT
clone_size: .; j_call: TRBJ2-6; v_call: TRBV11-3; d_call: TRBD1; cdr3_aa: CASSLTGAGANVLTF; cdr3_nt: TGTGCCAGCAGCCTCACAGGGGCCGGGGCCAACGTCCTGACTTTC
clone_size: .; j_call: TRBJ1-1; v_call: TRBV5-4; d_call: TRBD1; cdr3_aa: CASSSPDRANTEAFF; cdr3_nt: TGTGCCAGCAGCTCCCCCGACAGGGCAAACACTGAAGCTTTCTTT
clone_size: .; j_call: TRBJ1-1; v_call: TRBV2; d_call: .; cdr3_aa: CASSGGGGSMNTEAFF; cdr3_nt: TGTGCCAGCAGTGGGGGCGGGGGTTCCATGAACACTGAAGCTTTCTTT
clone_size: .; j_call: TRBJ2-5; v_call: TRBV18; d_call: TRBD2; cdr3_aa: CASSPRGGAETQYF; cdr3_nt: TGTGCCAGCTCACCACGGGGAGGGGCAGAGACCCAGTACTTC
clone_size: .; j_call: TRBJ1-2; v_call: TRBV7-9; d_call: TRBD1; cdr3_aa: CASSLDRGGYGYTF; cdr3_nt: TGTGCCAGCAGCTTAGACAGGGGAGGCTATGGCTACACCTTC
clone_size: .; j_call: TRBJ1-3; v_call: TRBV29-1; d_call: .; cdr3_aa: CSGRGAGNTIYF; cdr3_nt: TGCAGCGGTCGCGGGGCTGGAAACACCATATATTTT
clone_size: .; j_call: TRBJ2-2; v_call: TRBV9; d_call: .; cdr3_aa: CASSVGVSGELFF; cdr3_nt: TGTGCCAGCAGCGTCGGGGTATCCGGGGAGCTGTTTTTT
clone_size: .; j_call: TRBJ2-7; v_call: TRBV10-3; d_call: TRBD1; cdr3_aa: CAISEGQGESEQYF; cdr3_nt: TGTGCCATCAGTGAAGGACAGGGGGAGAGCGAGCAGTACTTC
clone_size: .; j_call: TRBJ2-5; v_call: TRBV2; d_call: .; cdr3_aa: CASTTSPNSQETQYF; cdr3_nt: TGTGCCAGCACTACTAGCCCCAATTCCCAAGAGACCCAGTACTTC
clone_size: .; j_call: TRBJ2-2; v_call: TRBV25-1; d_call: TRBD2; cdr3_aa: CASQGNSGVNTGELFF; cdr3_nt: TGTGCCAGCCAGGGGAATAGCGGGGTGAACACCGGGGAGCTGTTTTTT
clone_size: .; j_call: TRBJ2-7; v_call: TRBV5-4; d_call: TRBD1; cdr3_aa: CASSPAVGTGGVEQYF; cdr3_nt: TGTGCCAGCAGCCCGGCGGTCGGGACAGGGGGCGTCGAGCAGTACTTC